Listed below are T cell receptor beta chains from one sample, sequenced in a study of blood T cell repertoires in COVID-19. The table came from immunoSEQ multiplex PCR; TCRdb's copy has only in-frame clones and leaves some out. This table holds about 140,000 clones, about 86% found once. The source material was peripheral blood. Receptors were obtained from a woman aged 50 to 65 with active or convalescent COVID-19. Both conserved end residues are part of each CDR3. D genes are given only for firm matches.

TRBV6-5	NA	TRBJ2-5	TGTGCCAGCAGTTCGATGGCGGAAGAGACCCAGTACTTC	CASSSMAEETQYF
TRBV6-5	NA	TRBJ1-6	TGTGCAGTATTGCGATCCGGTAATTCACCCCTCCACTTT	CAVLRSGNSPLHF
TRBV20-1	TRBD1	TRBJ2-2	TGCAGTGCTAGTTGGTTGACAGGGGCCGCGAACACCGGGGAGCTGTTTTTT	CSASWLTGAANTGELFF
TRBV27	NA	TRBJ1-6	TGTGCCAGCAGTCCTCGCGGCGTCAATTCACCCCTCCACTTT	CASSPRGVNSPLHF
TRBV2	NA	TRBJ2-6	TGTGCCAGCAGTATGGGACACGGCTCTGGGGCCAACGTCCTGACTTTC	CASSMGHGSGANVLTF
TRBV4-1	TRBD1	TRBJ1-1	TGCGCCAGCAGCCCGCGGGACAGGGGGAACACTGAAGCTTTCTTT	CASSPRDRGNTEAFF
TRBV28	NA	TRBJ1-1	TGTGCCAGCAGAGTTCTTGGGGAGACTGAAGCTTTCTTT	CASRVLGETEAFF
TRBV30	TRBD2	TRBJ2-1	TGTGCCTGGACGGGAGGGTCGACGGTTGAGCAGTTCTTC	CAWTGGSTVEQFF
TRBV12-5	TRBD1	TRBJ1-6	TGTGCTAGTGGTTTGGTTATAAGGACAGGGAGCTCCTATAATTCACCCCTCCACTTT	CASGLVIRTGSSYNSPLHF
TRBV7-9	NA	TRBJ1-2	TGTGCCAGCAGCTTAGGCGCTTCCTACTATGGCTACACCTTC	CASSLGASYYGYTF
TRBV29-1	NA	TRBJ2-2	TGCAGCGCTGACGACAGAAACACCGGGGAGCTGTTTTTT	CSADDRNTGELFF
TRBV6-5	TRBD1	TRBJ1-3	TGTGCCAGCAGTAGACTGGGACAGTCTGGAAACACCATATATTTT	CASSRLGQSGNTIYF
TRBV7-8	TRBD1	TRBJ2-7	TGTGCCAGCAGCTTAGCGCAATCCGCGACAGGGGTTTCAATGACCTACGAGCAGTACTTC	CASSLAQSATGVSMTYEQYF